This paragraph covers one T cell receptor beta chain sequence. This sample stems from a study of blood T cell repertoires in COVID-19. This CDR3 comprises 13 residues. Germline CDR1 and CDR2: SEHNR and FQNEAQ (reference sequence). Trimming at V came to 5 bases and at J to 0 bases, leaving 1 base not matched to a gene. Clones were read by immunoSEQ multiplex PCR, and TCRdb kept only the in-frame ones, dropping some. The sample lists around 300,000 clones, more than 80% occurring once. This TCR came from a woman younger than 45 with active or convalescent COVID-19. The rearrangement joins TRBV7-9 to TRBJ2-7, with TRBD2 matching 7 bases. Specimen: peripheral blood. The chain's CDR3 is CASSPGGSYEQYF. CDR3 in DNA: TGTGCCAGCAGCCCGGGGGGCTCCTACGAGCAGTACTTC.